This TCR beta chain was captured by sequencing in a study of T cell repertoires in cytomegalovirus infection. Study background: In public TCR beta signatures, there were indications of both CMV infection and matching HLA type.

The CDR3 spans 14 residues. From germline, CDR1 is KGHDR and CDR2 SFDVKD. V shed 4 bases and J shed 6 bases, with 13 bases lying between them. Via MiXCR, TCRdb re-called the reads, giving one row per CDR3 protein. The repertoire has just over 450,000 distinct CDR3 sequences, roughly 42% of them found once; the top ten carry 43%. A word on this clonotype: Antigen specificity is unknown.

This receptor was obtained from a human donor in good health (CMV status not recorded). Some clones in this sample may be carry-over from other donors' samples. The chain combines TRBV24-1 with TRBJ2-3, with D tentatively TRBD1 (5 bases). The sample was cultured PBMCs, taken from culture after CMV antigen stimulation. This CDR3 is CATSDSTGADTQYF. Written as DNA, the CDR3 is TGTGCCACCAGTGACTCCACAGGCGCGGATACGCAGTATTTT.